This TCR beta chain was identified in a study of read filtering for tumor transcriptome and immune sequencing. Overall study context: Whole-transcriptome libraries were prepared after DNase treatment.

This clonotype came up many times. No antigen is known for it. From 400 to 450 ng of RNA, a library with molecular barcoded alpha/delta and beta/gamma adaptors was made. One entry per CDR3 protein results from TCRdb running MiXCR on the reads. The table includes fewer than 75,000 distinct CDR3 sequences, 20% to 25% detected once. V lost 5 bases, J lost 0 bases, and 3 bases stayed unmatched. CDR3 size: 14 residues. CDR1 is WSHSY and CDR2 is SAAADI in the germline V gene. Points from the study as a whole: IR-seq captured clonotypes deeper and more reliably than RNA-seq.

The sample comprised a population of CD138-negative cells sorted from bone marrow. V and J are TRBV10-2 and TRBJ2-7; TRBD1 aligns across 8 bases. This TCR came from a donor at least 40 years old with multiple myeloma. The CDR3 DNA reads as TGCGCCAGCAGTTCACAGGGGGACTCCTACGAGCAGTACTTC. Its translation is CASSSQGDSYEQYF.